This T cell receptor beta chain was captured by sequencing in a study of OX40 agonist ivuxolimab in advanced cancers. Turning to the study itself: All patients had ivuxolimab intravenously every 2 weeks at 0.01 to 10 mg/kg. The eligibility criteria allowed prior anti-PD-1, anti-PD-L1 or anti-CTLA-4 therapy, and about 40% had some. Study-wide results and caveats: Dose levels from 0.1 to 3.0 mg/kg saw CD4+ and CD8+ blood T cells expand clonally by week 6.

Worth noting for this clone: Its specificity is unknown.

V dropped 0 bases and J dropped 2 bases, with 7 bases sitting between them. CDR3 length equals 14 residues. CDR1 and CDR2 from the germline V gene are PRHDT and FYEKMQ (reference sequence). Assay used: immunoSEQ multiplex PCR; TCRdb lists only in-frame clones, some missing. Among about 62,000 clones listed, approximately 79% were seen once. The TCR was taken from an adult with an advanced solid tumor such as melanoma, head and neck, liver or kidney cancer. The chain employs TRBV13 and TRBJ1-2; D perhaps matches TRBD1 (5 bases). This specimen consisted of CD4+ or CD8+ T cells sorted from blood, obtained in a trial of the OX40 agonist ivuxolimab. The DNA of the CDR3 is TGTGCCAGCAGCTTAGGGGGGCTCAACTATGGCTACACCTTC. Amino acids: CASSLGGLNYGYTF.